These 12 T cell receptor beta chains share one sample of origin, sequenced in a study of shared clonotypes between healthy human individuals. Sequenced by immunoSEQ multiplex PCR; TCRdb stores in-frame clones only, minus some. The table has about half a million clones, 79% seen once. Sequenced sample: PBMCs. Every receptor here comes from a woman aged 40 to 55 in good health. Some clones in this sample may be carry-over from other donors' samples.

For this clone: A single base is all that separates this from a far larger clone, so a read error is likely. The sample has other DNA sequences that encode this CDR3 too. The rearrangement joins TRBV7-2 to TRBJ1-1; maybe TRBD1 (6 bases). CDR3 length: 13 amino acids. Germline CDR1 and CDR2: SGHTA and FQGNSA. This chain's CDR3 is CASSSLGGGEAFF. CDR3 sequence (DNA): TGTGCCAGCAGCTCCCTCGGGGGCGGTGAAGCCTTCTTT.

This clone has just one count. The chain combines TRBV4-2 with TRBJ2-1; TRBD2 might be the D (5 bases). This CDR3 has 16 residues. V was pared by 0 bases and J by 0 bases, with 9 bases between. CDR1 is LGHNA and CDR2 is YNFKEQ in the germline V gene. The CDR3 DNA reads as TGTGCCAGCAGCCAAGATGGGAGAAACTCCTACAATGAGCAGTTCTTC. It yields the protein CASSQDGRNSYNEQFF.

This clone occurred once. Being one base from a much bigger clone, this may be a read error. The V gene is TRBV9, the J gene TRBJ2-3; the D gene is possibly TRBD2 (6 bases). V lost 3 bases and J 5 bases, leaving 7 bases between the germline ends. The CDR3 extends over 12 amino acids. Per the germline V gene, CDR1 is SGDLS and CDR2 is YYNGEE. The CDR3 spells CASSAAGDTQYF. CDR3 nucleotides: TGTGCCAGCAGCGCAGCGGGAGATACGCAGTATTTT.

This clone was counted ten times or more. This same CDR3 is encoded by further DNA sequences in the sample. The chain couples TRBV9 to TRBJ2-1; 10 nucleotides line up with TRBD2. The CDR3 spans 16 residues. Germline V gene lookup returns CDR1 SGDLS and CDR2 YYNGEE. V lost 0 bases and J lost 1; bases outside the gene matches: 1. The CDR3 nucleotides are TGTGCCAGCAGCGTAGATAGCGGGAGGTCCTACAATGAGCAGTTCTTC. This codes for CASSVDSGRSYNEQFF.

The rearrangement joins TRBV11-2 to TRBJ2-1, with 12 bases identical to TRBD2. Trimming removed 0 bases from V and 7 bases from J; junction bases left unmatched: 4. The CDR3 runs to 16 residues. The germline V gene has CDR1 SGHAT and CDR2 FQNNGV. Here the CDR3 reads CASSLDLTSGRNEQFF. Here the CDR3 DNA reads TGTGCCAGCAGCTTAGATCTGACTAGCGGGAGAAATGAGCAGTTCTTC.

The chain uses TRBV28 and TRBJ1-5; D might be TRBD1 (5 bases). The CDR3 is 15 amino acids. Trimming took 7 bases from V and 3 from J, leaving 16 bases between them. Germline assignment: CDR1 MDHEN and CDR2 SYDVKM. In nucleotides, the CDR3 is TGTGCCAGCAACTCTCGCCGGGGCGCCAATCAGCCCCAGCATTTT. Translation: CASNSRRGANQPQHF.

The chain employs TRBV5-4 and TRBJ2-3, with unresolved D. V was shortened by 4 bases and J by 3 bases, with 12 bases between the two germline ends. Germline CDR1 reads SGHNT; CDR2 reads YYREEE (reference sequence). The CDR3 runs 14 residues. CDR3 region: CASSPARLTDTQYF. For the CDR3, the DNA is TGTGCCAGCAGCCCCGCCCGGTTGACAGATACGCAGTATTTT.

V and J are TRBV28 and TRBJ1-6; maybe TRBD1 (5 bases). Between the trimmed V and J ends, which lost 6 bases and 9 bases, there was a span of 15 bases. There are 14 residues in the CDR3. CDR1 is MDHEN and CDR2 is SYDVKM in the germline V gene. CDR3 bases: TGTGCCAGCAGCCTCCGGGACCTGGCTTCACCCCTCCACTTT. The encoded protein is CASSLRDLASPLHF.

The rearrangement links TRBV6-1 to TRBJ1-2, with D uncertain. The CDR3 has 13 amino acids. V was trimmed by 6 bases and J by 0 bases, leaving 8 bases between them. Germline V gene lookup returns CDR1 MNHNS and CDR2 SASEGT. The CDR3 DNA is TGTGCCAGCAGAGAGACATCTAACTATGGCTACACCTTC. The encoded protein is CASRETSNYGYTF.

DNA for the CDR3: TGTGCCAGCAGTTACCTGGGGGCAAGAGAGCAGTACTTC. The encoded protein is CASSYLGAREQYF. The chain joins TRBV6-5 to TRBJ2-7; a possible D gene is TRBD1 (6 bases). Per germline, CDR1 MNHEY and CDR2 SVGAGI. This CDR3 spans 13 amino acids. With 2 bases removed from V and 7 bases from J, the gap between germline ends came to 12 bases.

This clone was picked up one time. The CDR3 DNA is TGCGCCAGCAGCCAGACAGGGATGCGGGAGACCCAGTACTTC. It yields the protein CASSQTGMRETQYF. This sequence joins TRBV4-1 and TRBJ2-5, with TRBD1 identical over 7 bases. The CDR3 covers 14 residues. Unmatched junction bases numbered 6, after V lost 3 bases and J lost 5 bases. Germline assignment: CDR1 MGHRA and CDR2 YSYEKL.

This clone has only one observation. The chain employs TRBV5-4 and TRBJ2-1, with D maybe TRBD2 (6 bases). There are 16 residues in the CDR3. From germline, CDR1 is SGHNT and CDR2 YYREEE (reference sequence). Trimming removed 9 bases from V and 0 bases from J, with 19 bases in between. CDR3 coding DNA: TGTGCCACCTCCACCTGGGGGGAGGTCTCCTACAATGAGCAGTTCTTC. Its protein product is CATSTWGEVSYNEQFF.